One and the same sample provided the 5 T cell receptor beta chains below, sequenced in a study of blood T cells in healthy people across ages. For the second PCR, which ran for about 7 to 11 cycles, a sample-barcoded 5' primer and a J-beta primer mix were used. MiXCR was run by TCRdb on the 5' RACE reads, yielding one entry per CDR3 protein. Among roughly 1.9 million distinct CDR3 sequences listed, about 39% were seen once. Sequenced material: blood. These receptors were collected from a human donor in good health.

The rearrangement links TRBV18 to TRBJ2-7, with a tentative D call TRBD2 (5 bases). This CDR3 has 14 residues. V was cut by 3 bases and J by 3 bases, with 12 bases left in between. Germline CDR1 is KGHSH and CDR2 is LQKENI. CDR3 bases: TGTGCCAGCTCACCGGGTCGGACTGTCTACGAGCAGTACTTC. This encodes CASSPGRTVYEQYF. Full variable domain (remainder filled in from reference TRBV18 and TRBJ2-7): NAGVMQNPRHLVRRRGQEARLRCSPMKGHSHVYWYRQLPEEGLKFMVYLQKENIIDESGMPKERFSAEFPKEGPSILRIQQVVRGDSAAYFCASSPGRTVYEQYFGPGTRLTVT.

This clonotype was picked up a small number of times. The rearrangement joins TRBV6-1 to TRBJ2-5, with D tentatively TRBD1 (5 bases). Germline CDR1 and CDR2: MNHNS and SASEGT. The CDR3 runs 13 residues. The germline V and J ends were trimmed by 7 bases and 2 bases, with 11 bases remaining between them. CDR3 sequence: CASIWAGQETQYF. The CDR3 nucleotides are TGTGCCAGCATTTGGGCAGGGCAAGAGACCCAGTACTTC.

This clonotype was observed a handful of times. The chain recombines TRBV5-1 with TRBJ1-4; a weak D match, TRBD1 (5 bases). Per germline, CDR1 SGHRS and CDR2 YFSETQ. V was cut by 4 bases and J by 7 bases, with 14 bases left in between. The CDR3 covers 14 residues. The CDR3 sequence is CASSPGPGSEKLFF. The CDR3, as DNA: TGCGCCAGCAGCCCGGGACCGGGGAGTGAAAAACTGTTTTTT.

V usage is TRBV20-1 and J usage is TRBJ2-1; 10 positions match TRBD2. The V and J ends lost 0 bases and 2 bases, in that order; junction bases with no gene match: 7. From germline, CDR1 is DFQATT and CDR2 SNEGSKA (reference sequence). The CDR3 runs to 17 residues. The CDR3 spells CSARDTSGVPTYNEQFF. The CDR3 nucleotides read TGCAGTGCTAGAGACACTAGCGGGGTCCCGACCTACAATGAGCAGTTCTTC.

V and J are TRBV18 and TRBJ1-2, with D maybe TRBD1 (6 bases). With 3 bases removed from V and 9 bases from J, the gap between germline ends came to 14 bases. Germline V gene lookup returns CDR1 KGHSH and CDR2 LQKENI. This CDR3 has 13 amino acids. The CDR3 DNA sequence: TGTGCCAGCTCACCTTCGGACAGCTTCAGCTACACCTTC. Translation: CASSPSDSFSYTF.